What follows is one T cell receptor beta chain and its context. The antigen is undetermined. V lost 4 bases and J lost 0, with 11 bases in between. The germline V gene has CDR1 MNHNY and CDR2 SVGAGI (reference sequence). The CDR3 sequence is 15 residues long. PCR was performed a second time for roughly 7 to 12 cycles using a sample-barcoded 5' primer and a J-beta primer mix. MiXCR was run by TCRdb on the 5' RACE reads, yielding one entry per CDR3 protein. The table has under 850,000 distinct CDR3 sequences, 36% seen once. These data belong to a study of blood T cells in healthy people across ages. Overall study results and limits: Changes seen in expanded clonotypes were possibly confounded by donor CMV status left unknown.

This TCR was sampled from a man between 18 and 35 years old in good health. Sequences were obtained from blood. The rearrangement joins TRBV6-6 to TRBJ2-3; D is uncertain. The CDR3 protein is CASSLTTTSTDTQYF. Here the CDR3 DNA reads TGTGCCAGCAGTTTGACGACAACAAGCACAGATACGCAGTATTTT.